A single sample is the source of the 31 T cell receptor beta chains below, sequenced in a study of CD8 T cells in Susac syndrome. With random hexamers, reverse transcription was performed on roughly 0.5 to 1 ug of RNA. TCRdb itself ran the immunoSEQ multiplex PCR reads through MiXCR, one entry per CDR3 protein. The profile shows a few hundred thousand distinct CDR3 sequences, about 85% of them singletons. Source material: CD8+ T cells from PBMCs. The receptors come from a human donor with multiple sclerosis.

The V and J genes are TRBV6-5 and TRBJ1-6; D gene ambiguous. This CDR3 has 13 amino acids. The ends were cut back, 7 bases at V and 4 bases at J, with 8 bases in the middle. CDR1 is MNHEY, CDR2 SVGAGI, per germline. This CDR3 is CASTEQYNSPLHF. In nucleotides, the CDR3 is TGTGCCAGCACTGAACAGTATAATTCACCCCTCCACTTT.

The chain uses TRBV19 and TRBJ1-2; possible D gene TRBD1, 6 bases. V was clipped by 8 bases and J by 4 bases, with 11 bases between them. Germline assignment: CDR1 LNHDA and CDR2 SQIVND (reference sequence). This CDR3 region has 12 residues. The CDR3 DNA is TGTGCCAGTCTACAGGGAGGCTATGGCTACACCTTC. Translating it yields CASLQGGYGYTF.

The gene calls are TRBV15 and TRBJ1-1; TRBD1 matches 7 bases. The CDR3 totals 16 residues. Germline assignment: CDR1 LNHNV and CDR2 YYDKDF (reference sequence). With 1 base clipped from V and 2 bases from J, the junction kept 7 bases outside the gene matches. CDR3 DNA sequence: TGTGCCACCAGCAGAGGCAGGGGGACACATAACACTGAAGCTTTCTTT. Translating it yields CATSRGRGTHNTEAFF. Full variable domain (rest looked up from reference TRBV15 and TRBJ1-1): DAMVIQNPRYQVTQFGKPVTLSCSQTLNHNVMYWYQQKSSQAPKLLFHYYDKDFNNEADTPDNFQSRRPNTSFCFLDIRSPGLGDTAMYLCATSRGRGTHNTEAFFGQGTRLTVV.

The chain employs TRBV14 and TRBJ1-1, with TRBD1 as a possible D gene (6 bases). The CDR3 has 13 residues. Trimming removed 2 bases at V and 11 bases at J, with 15 bases between. The germline gives CDR1 SGHDN, CDR2 FVKESK. CDR3 amino acids: CASSQPPSGVAFF. In nucleotides, the CDR3 is TGTGCCAGCAGCCAACCCCCATCAGGGGTTGCTTTCTTT.

The chain couples TRBV11-2 to TRBJ1-3; the D is unclear. V was cut by 3 bases and J by 3 bases, with 12 bases left in between. Germline V lookup: CDR1 SGHAT, CDR2 FQNNGV. CDR3 length equals 15 residues. The CDR3 DNA reads as TGTGCCAGCAGCTTGGACCCGTCCGATGGAAACACCATATATTTT. Its protein product is CASSLDPSDGNTIYF.

This clonotype appeared a few times. The rearrangement uses TRBV7-6 and TRBJ2-7; D assignment may be TRBD1 or TRBD2 (6 bases each). CDR1 and CDR2 (germline): SGHVS, FNYEAQ. Between the trimmed V and J ends, which lost 0 bases and 5 bases, there was a span of 14 bases. The CDR3 is 15 amino acids. The CDR3 protein is CASSLARGAEDEQYF. For the CDR3, the DNA is TGTGCCAGCAGCTTAGCAAGGGGGGCTGAAGACGAGCAGTACTTC.

V is TRBV12-3 or TRBV12-4 and J is TRBJ2-1; the match to TRBD1 covers 8 bases. The V and J ends lost 5 bases and 10 bases, in that order; junction bases with no gene match: 10. This CDR3 is built from 14 residues. CDR3 coding DNA: TGTGCCAGCAGTCCCCCGGACAGGGTCGGCGAGCAGTTCTTC. This gives the protein CASSPPDRVGEQFF.

The chain is built from TRBV30 and TRBJ2-4, with D tentatively TRBD1 (6 bases). The germline gives CDR1 GTSNPN, CDR2 SVGIG (reference sequence). The CDR3 is made up of 15 amino acids. Trimming took off 1 base at V and 2 bases at J, with 12 bases between the two ends. CDR3 in amino acids: CAWSADSMPKNIQYF. DNA of the CDR3: TGTGCCTGGAGTGCGGACAGTATGCCCAAAAACATTCAGTACTTC.

This chain joins TRBV6-1 and TRBJ2-2; D is uncertain. The CDR3 is made up of 16 amino acids. Germline loops: CDR1 MNHNS, CDR2 SASEGT. The V gene lost 1 base and the J gene lost 2 bases, with 11 bases spanning the gap. The CDR3 region has the DNA TGTGCCAGCAGTGAAGGTTTCTTGGGAAACACCGGGGAGCTGTTTTTT. It yields the protein CASSEGFLGNTGELFF.

The chain uses TRBV6-6 and TRBJ1-2; perhaps TRBD1 as D (6 bases). The germline CDR1 and CDR2 sequences are MNHNY and SVGAGI (reference sequence). Deletions cut 0 bases from V and 8 bases from J, with 10 bases between. This CDR3 is built from 13 residues. Here the CDR3 reads CASSYSRQDGYTF. CDR3 DNA: TGTGCCAGCAGTTACTCGAGACAGGACGGCTACACCTTC.

This clonotype was seen a single time. One end of the junction fails to match germline, which may point to a read error. The V and J genes are TRBV6-1 and TRBJ1-1; 7 bases line up with TRBD1. The CDR3 runs to 11 residues. CDR1 is MNHNS, CDR2 SASEGT, per germline. For the CDR3, the DNA is TGTGCCACCAGGACAGGAGCTGAGGCTTTCTTT. This encodes CATRTGAEAFF.

The genes are TRBV7-9 and TRBJ2-7, with D perhaps TRBD1 or TRBD2 (5 bases each). Germline V gives CDR1 SEHNR, CDR2 FQNEAQ (reference sequence). The germline V and J ends were trimmed by 4 bases and 2 bases, with 18 bases remaining between them. The CDR3 has 16 residues. The CDR3 sequence: CASSSLFQGPAYEQYF. CDR3 nucleotides: TGTGCCAGCAGCTCCCTTTTCCAGGGACCAGCCTACGAGCAGTACTTC.

Points on this clonotype: At one end, the junction sequence differs from germline, possibly due to a read error. The CDR3 loop reads CASGEDPDITGTEGYGYTF. The CDR3 DNA reads as TGTGCCAGCGGTGAGGACCCAGACATTACCGGGACGGAAGGCTATGGCTACACCTTC. The rearrangement joins TRBV2 to TRBJ1-2; a possible D gene is TRBD1 (5 bases). The CDR3 length is 19 residues. Germline V gives CDR1 SNHLY, CDR2 FYNNEI.

V and J are TRBV6-5 and TRBJ2-5, with D possibly being TRBD2 (6 bases). Deletions cut 4 bases from V and 4 bases from J, with 13 bases between. The CDR3 totals 14 residues. CDR1 and CDR2 from the germline V gene are MNHEY and SVGAGI. The CDR3 sequence is CASSSLGRRETQYF. The CDR3 DNA reads TGTGCCAGCAGTTCTCTAGGGAGGAGAGAGACCCAGTACTTC.

This clonotype appeared a few times. The chain has TRBV6-5 and TRBJ1-4, with D perhaps matching TRBD1 (5 bases). The CDR3 loop spans 14 amino acids. Germline V gene sequence: CDR1 MNHEY, CDR2 SVGAGI. V lost 2 bases, J lost 4 bases, and 8 bases lay in between. CDR3 amino acids: CASSYSGGNEKLFF. The DNA of the CDR3 is TGTGCCAGCAGTTACAGTGGGGGTAATGAAAAACTGTTTTTT.

The chain is built from TRBV10-3 and TRBJ2-7; tentatively, D is TRBD2 (5 bases). Between the trimmed V and J ends, which lost 3 bases and 3 bases, there was a span of 12 bases. This CDR3 spans 14 amino acids. The germline CDR1 and CDR2 sequences are ENHRY and SYGVKD. The CDR3 here is CAISEDGVDYEQYF. The CDR3 region has the DNA TGTGCCATCAGTGAAGACGGGGTTGACTACGAGCAGTACTTC.

The chain employs TRBV19 and TRBJ2-3, with D perhaps matching TRBD1 (6 bases). The germline V and J ends were trimmed by 0 bases and 3 bases, with 16 bases remaining between them. Germline V gene sequence: CDR1 LNHDA, CDR2 SQIVND (reference sequence). This CDR3 has 17 residues. CDR3 sequence: CASSIDGQPEPTDTQYF. As DNA, the CDR3 is TGTGCCAGTAGTATAGACGGACAGCCTGAACCTACAGATACGCAGTATTTT.

The chain has TRBV4-2 and TRBJ1-5, with TRBD1 as a possible D gene (5 bases). The V gene's germline CDR1 is LGHNA and CDR2 YNFKEQ. Trimming removed 1 base from V and 7 bases from J, with 11 bases in between. CDR3 length: 14 residues. This CDR3 reads CASSQGKGAQPQHF. CDR3 nucleotides: TGTGCCAGCAGCCAAGGTAAAGGGGCCCAGCCCCAGCATTTT.

The genes are TRBV4-2 and TRBJ2-1, with 12 bases aligning to TRBD2. The J segment lost 6 bases and the V segment lost 4 bases, leaving 10 bases of the junction unmatched. CDR3 length: 17 residues. Germline-derived CDR1 and CDR2 are LGHNA and YNFKEQ. Here the CDR3 DNA reads TGTGCCAGCAGCCGTAGTGCTAGCGGGGGGGAGTTCAATGAGCAGTTCTTC. This sequence encodes CASSRSASGGEFNEQFF.

This chain connects TRBV20-1 to TRBJ1-2; D is undetermined. From germline, CDR1 is DFQATT and CDR2 SNEGSKA (reference sequence). V was clipped by 2 bases and J by 3 bases, with 10 bases between them. The CDR3 runs to 13 residues. CDR3 residues: CSARPEGDYGYTF. In DNA form, the CDR3 reads TGCAGTGCTAGACCAGAAGGAGACTATGGCTACACCTTC.

The rearrangement uses TRBV15 and TRBJ2-7; D unclear. This CDR3 has 12 residues. Germline V gene sequence: CDR1 LNHNV, CDR2 YYDKDF (reference sequence). Trimming pared 3 bases from V and 3 bases from J, leaving 6 bases between. CDR3 sequence reads: CATSSGDYEQYF. CDR3 sequence (DNA): TGTGCCACCAGCAGTGGAGACTACGAGCAGTACTTC. The full variable domain, its missing parts supplied by reference TRBV15 and TRBJ2-7, is DAMVIQNPRYQVTQFGKPVTLSCSQTLNHNVMYWYQQKSSQAPKLLFHYYDKDFNNEADTPDNFQSRRPNTSFCFLDIRSPGLGDTAMYLCATSSGDYEQYFGPGTRLTVT.

The genes are TRBV18 and TRBJ2-3, with D possibly matching TRBD1 (6 bases). The CDR3 sequence is 17 residues long. Trimming removed 0 bases from V and 2 bases from J, with 15 bases in between. The germline gives CDR1 KGHSH, CDR2 LQKENI. CDR3 residues: CASSPPPRGWDTDTQYF. Written as DNA, the CDR3 is TGTGCCAGCTCACCACCCCCCAGGGGATGGGACACAGATACGCAGTATTTT. Full variable domain (outside the CDR3, taken from reference TRBV18 and TRBJ2-3): NAGVMQNPRHLVRRRGQEARLRCSPMKGHSHVYWYRQLPEEGLKFMVYLQKENIIDESGMPKERFSAEFPKEGPSILRIQQVVRGDSAAYFCASSPPPRGWDTDTQYFGPGTRLTVL.

This rearrangement joins TRBV20-1 to TRBJ2-1; 15 bases map to TRBD2. The CDR3 spans 18 residues. Trimming removed 3 bases from V and 1 base from J; junction bases left unmatched: 7. From germline, CDR1 is DFQATT and CDR2 SNEGSKA (reference sequence). This chain's CDR3 is CSARGGLAGGRSYNEQFF. The CDR3 coding sequence is TGCAGTGCTAGGGGGGGACTAGCGGGAGGCAGGTCCTACAATGAGCAGTTCTTC.

This sequence joins TRBV28 and TRBJ2-1, with unresolved D. The CDR3 is 12 amino acids. CDR1 is MDHEN and CDR2 is SYDVKM in the germline V gene. Trimming cost V 6 bases and J 5 bases, with 8 bases left between them. Written as DNA, the CDR3 is TGTGCCAGCAGGGCGGAAAACAATGAGCAGTTCTTC. It specifies CASRAENNEQFF.

The chain employs TRBV27 and TRBJ2-7; D might be TRBD1 (6 bases). This CDR3 spans 15 amino acids. The V gene's germline CDR1 is MNHEY and CDR2 SMNVEV (reference sequence). V was pared by 5 bases and J by 3 bases, with 17 bases between. CDR3 in DNA: TGTGCCAGCAGTGAATCAGGGGTTGGTCGCTACGAGCAGTACTTC. Residues: CASSESGVGRYEQYF.

The chain uses TRBV9 and TRBJ2-7; 7 bases match TRBD2. The ends lost 4 bases at V and 5 bases at J; junction bases unmatched: 12. The CDR3 loop spans 15 amino acids. The V gene's germline CDR1 is SGDLS and CDR2 YYNGEE. CDR3 sequence: CASSLSGWEVDEQYF. CDR3 nucleotide sequence: TGTGCCAGCAGCCTTAGCGGGTGGGAAGTAGACGAGCAGTACTTC.

The rearrangement uses TRBV6-6 and TRBJ2-1; D unclear. The CDR3 is made up of 16 amino acids. Germline CDR1 and CDR2: MNHNY and SVGAGI (reference sequence). V lost 6 bases and J lost 8, with 23 bases in between. The CDR3 sequence: CASRPTGAATPHEQFF. The CDR3 DNA reads as TGTGCCAGCAGACCAACGGGTGCAGCTACCCCCCATGAGCAGTTCTTC.

This chain joins TRBV29-1 and TRBJ2-2; D could derive from TRBD1 or TRBD2 (6 bases each). V was pared by 3 bases and J by 5 bases, with 13 bases between. Germline V gene data show CDR1 as SQVTM and CDR2 as ANQGSEA. There are 14 residues in the CDR3. This chain's CDR3 is CSVDPGALTGELFF. The CDR3 DNA sequence: TGCAGCGTTGACCCGGGGGCGCTTACCGGGGAGCTGTTTTTT.

This rearrangement joins TRBV19 to TRBJ2-7; D possibly matches TRBD1 or TRBD2 (6 bases each). From germline, CDR1 is LNHDA and CDR2 SQIVND (reference sequence). The CDR3 is made up of 15 amino acids. V gave up 3 bases and J gave up 3 bases, with 15 bases separating them. Written as DNA, the CDR3 is TGTGCCAGTAGTATGGGGAAAGGGGGGCGCTACGAGCAGTACTTC. This translates into CASSMGKGGRYEQYF.

The gene calls are TRBV7-8 and TRBJ2-3, with 7 nucleotides matching TRBD1. The J segment lost 4 bases and the V segment lost 4 bases, leaving 11 bases of the junction unmatched. The CDR3 spans 16 residues. Germline V gene lookup returns CDR1 SGHVS and CDR2 FQNEAQ. For the CDR3, the DNA is TGTGCCAGCAGCTCCGCGTTGGGACAGTCGGCAGATACGCAGTATTTT. Amino acid sequence: CASSSALGQSADTQYF.

The chain combines TRBV9 with TRBJ1-5, with D possibly being TRBD1 (5 bases). V lost 4 bases and J 5 bases, leaving 13 bases between the germline ends. Germline CDR1 is SGDLS and CDR2 is YYNGEE. The CDR3 length is 14 residues. The CDR3 nucleotides are TGTGCCAGCAGCCCTGGGGGAGTCTATCAGCCCCAGCATTTT. It is translated as CASSPGGVYQPQHF.